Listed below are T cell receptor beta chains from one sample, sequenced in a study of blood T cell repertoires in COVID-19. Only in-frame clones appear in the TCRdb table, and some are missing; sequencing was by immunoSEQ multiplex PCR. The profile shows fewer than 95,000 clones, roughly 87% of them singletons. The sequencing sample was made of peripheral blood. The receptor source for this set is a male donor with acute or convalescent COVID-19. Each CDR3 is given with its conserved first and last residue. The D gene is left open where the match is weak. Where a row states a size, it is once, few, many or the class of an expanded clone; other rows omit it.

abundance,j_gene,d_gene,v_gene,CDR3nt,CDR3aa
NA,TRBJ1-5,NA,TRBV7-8,TGTGCCAGCAGCCTACCTACAGCACTCCAGGGCAATCAGCCCCAGCATTTT,CASSLPTALQGNQPQHF
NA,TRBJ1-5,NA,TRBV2,TGTGCCAGCAGTGATACGGGCAGGGGACGTACCAATCAGCCCCAGCATTTT,CASSDTGRGRTNQPQHF
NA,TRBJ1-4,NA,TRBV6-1,TGTGCCAGCAGTGAAGCTGCAGGGGAGGGTAATGAAAAACTGTTTTTT,CASSEAAGEGNEKLFF
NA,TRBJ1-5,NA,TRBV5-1,TGCGCCAGCAGCCCGAGACCGGGTATTAGCAATCAGCCCCAGCATTTT,CASSPRPGISNQPQHF
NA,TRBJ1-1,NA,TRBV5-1,TGCGCCAGCAGCTTACCCTCCGGGGAAGAGAGGAACACTGAAGCTTTCTTT,CASSLPSGEERNTEAFF
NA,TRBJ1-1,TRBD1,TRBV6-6,TGTGCCAGCAGAACAGGGGGAGAATGGACTGAAGCTTTCTTT,CASRTGGEWTEAFF
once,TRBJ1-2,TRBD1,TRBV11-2,TGTGCCAGCAGCTTAGAGGGGACAGGGAGTATGGAAGGCTACACCTTC,CASSLEGTGSMEGYTF
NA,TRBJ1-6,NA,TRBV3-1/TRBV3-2,TGTGCCAGCAGCCAAGGTTTCAGGGGCAATTCACCCCTCCACTTT,CASSQGFRGNSPLHF
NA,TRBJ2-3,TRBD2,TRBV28,TGTGCCAGCAGTCCTCCTGGGAGGGTTGATCCCACAGATACGCAGTATTTT,CASSPPGRVDPTDTQYF
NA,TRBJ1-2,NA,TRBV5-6,TGTGCCAGCAGCTTGGCGCAGGGTGTCTATGGCTACACCTTC,CASSLAQGVYGYTF
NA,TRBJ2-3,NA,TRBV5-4,TGTGCCAGCAGCAAACAGGGGGGGGTCACAGATACGCAGTATTTT,CASSKQGGVTDTQYF
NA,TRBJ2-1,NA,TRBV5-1,TGCGCCAGCAGCTTCCGGGGGGCCAACAATGAGCAGTTCTTC,CASSFRGANNEQFF
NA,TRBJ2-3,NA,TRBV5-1,TGCGCCAGCTCCACGGGGGGCCCGGGGGATACGCAGTATTTT,CASSTGGPGDTQYF
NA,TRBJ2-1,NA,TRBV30,TGTGCCTGGATCCCCAGGGCCTCCTACAATGAGCAGTTCTTC,CAWIPRASYNEQFF
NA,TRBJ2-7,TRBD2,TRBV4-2,TGTGCCAGCAGCCAAGACGAGGACGGGACTAGCTCCTACGAGCAGTACTTC,CASSQDEDGTSSYEQYF
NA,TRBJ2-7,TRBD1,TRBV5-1,TGCGCCAGCAGCTTGGGACAGGGCGAGCAGTACTTC,CASSLGQGEQYF
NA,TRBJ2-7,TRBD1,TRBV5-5,TGTGCCAGCAGCTCCGGGACAGGGGTTGATGAGCAGTACTTC,CASSSGTGVDEQYF
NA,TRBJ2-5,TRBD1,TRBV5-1,TGCGCCAGCAGCACTGGGACAGGCCAAGAGACCCAGTACTTC,CASSTGTGQETQYF
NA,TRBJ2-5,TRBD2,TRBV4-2,TGTGCCAGCAGCCAAGAGCGCGGGGGGACAGAGACCCAGTACTTC,CASSQERGGTETQYF
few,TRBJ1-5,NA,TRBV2,TGTGCCAGCAGTACGGGCACCAGGGCCCAGCATTTT,CASSTGTRAQHF
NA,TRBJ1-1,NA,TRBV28,TGTGCCAGCAGTCCCCCCCAATTTCCGGACACTGAAGCTTTCTTT,CASSPPQFPDTEAFF
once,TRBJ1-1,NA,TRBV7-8,TGTGCCAGCAGCTTGTGGGGCCGCTCCTTGAACACTGAAGCTTTCTTT,CASSLWGRSLNTEAFF
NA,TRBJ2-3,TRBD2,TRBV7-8,TGTGCCAGCAGCTTACTTGGACTAGCGGGGGCCCGGGATACGCAGTATTTT,CASSLLGLAGARDTQYF
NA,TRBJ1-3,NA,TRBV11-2,TGTGCCAGCAGCTTAGATCGGGTGACCTTCTCTGGAAACACCATATATTTT,CASSLDRVTFSGNTIYF
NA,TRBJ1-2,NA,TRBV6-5,TGTGCCAGCAGTTACTCGAGTGGGACTGGGATCGGCGGCTACACCTTC,CASSYSSGTGIGGYTF
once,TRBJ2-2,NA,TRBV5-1,TGCGCCAGCAGCTCCTACACCGGGGAGCTGTTTTTT,CASSSYTGELFF
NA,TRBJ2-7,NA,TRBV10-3,TGTGCCATCAGTGGTAGGGCAGGGCAATACTACGAGCAGTACTTC,CAISGRAGQYYEQYF
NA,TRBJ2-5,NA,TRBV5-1,TGCGCCAGCAGACCGTCCCGGGGTCAAGAGACCCAGTACTTC,CASRPSRGQETQYF
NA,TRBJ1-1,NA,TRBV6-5,TGCGTTAGCGTCTACGGGCCCCATGACGGCACTGAAGCTTTCTTT,CVSVYGPHDGTEAFF
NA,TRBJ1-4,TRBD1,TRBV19,TGTGCCAGTAGGACAGGGACTGCAACTAATGAAAAACTGTTTTTT,CASRTGTATNEKLFF
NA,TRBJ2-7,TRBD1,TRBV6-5,TGTGCCAGCAGTCCCGGGACAGAGGAAAAGTACTTC,CASSPGTEEKYF
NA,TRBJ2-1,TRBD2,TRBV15,TGTGCCACCAGCAGAGATTTAGCGGGGGGGCGCTTGAGTGAGCAGTTCTTC,CATSRDLAGGRLSEQFF
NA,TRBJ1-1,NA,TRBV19,TGTGCCAGTAGTCCCGTGGATCTGGGACTAAAGGGCACTGAAGCTTTCTTT,CASSPVDLGLKGTEAFF
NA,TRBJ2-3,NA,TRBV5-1,TGCGCCAGCAGCTTAGCCGGGACTTCCACAGATACGCAGTATTTT,CASSLAGTSTDTQYF
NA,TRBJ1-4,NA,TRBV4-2,TGTGCCAGCAGCCGCCCGGAGCCCGATGAAAAACTGTTTTTT,CASSRPEPDEKLFF
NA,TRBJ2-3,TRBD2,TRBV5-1,TGCGCCACCTATTTGACTAGCGGGGACACAGATACGCAGTATTTT,CATYLTSGDTDTQYF
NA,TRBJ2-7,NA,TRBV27,TGTGCCACCGCTCCTTCAGGGTACCCCTACGAGCAGTACTTC,CATAPSGYPYEQYF
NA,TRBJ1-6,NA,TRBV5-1,TGCGCCAGCAGCCCCCATGGAAGGGGCTCCTATAATTCACCCCTCCACTTT,CASSPHGRGSYNSPLHF
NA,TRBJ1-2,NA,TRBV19,TGTGCCAGTAGCGACGCGGGGGTCTCTGGCTACACCTTC,CASSDAGVSGYTF
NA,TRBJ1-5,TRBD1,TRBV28,TGTGCCAGCAGTTCCGGACAGGGAGGGAATCAGCCCCAGCATTTT,CASSSGQGGNQPQHF
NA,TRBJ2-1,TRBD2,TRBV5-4,TGTGCCAGCAGCTTGAAAGGACTAGCGGGGGCCGGTGGTGAGCAGTTCTTC,CASSLKGLAGAGGEQFF
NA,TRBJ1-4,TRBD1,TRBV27,TGTGCCAGCCGCGGAGTCAGGACAGGGGCTTCCCCATCTAACGCAGAAACTAATGAAAAACTGTTTTTT,CASRGVRTGASPSNAETNEKLFF
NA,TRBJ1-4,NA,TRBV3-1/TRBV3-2,TGTGCCAGCAGCCAATATCCTAATGAAAAACTGTTTTTT,CASSQYPNEKLFF
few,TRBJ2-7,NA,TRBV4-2,TGTGCCAGCAGCCAAGATTTGGCGACTTACGAGCAGTACTTC,CASSQDLATYEQYF
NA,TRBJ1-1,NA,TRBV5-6,TGTGCCAGCAGCTCAAAGCGGGGGGTCACTGAAGCTTTCTTT,CASSSKRGVTEAFF
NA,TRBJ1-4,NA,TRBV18,TGTGCCAGCTCACCACAGACAGCAACTAATGAAAAACTGTTTTTT,CASSPQTATNEKLFF
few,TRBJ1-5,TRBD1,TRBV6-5,TGTGCCAGCAGCTCGACAGGGGACCCCTATCAGCCCCAGCATTTT,CASSSTGDPYQPQHF
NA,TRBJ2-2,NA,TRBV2,TGTGCCAGCATGAAGGGAGACACCGGGGAGCTGTTTTTT,CASMKGDTGELFF